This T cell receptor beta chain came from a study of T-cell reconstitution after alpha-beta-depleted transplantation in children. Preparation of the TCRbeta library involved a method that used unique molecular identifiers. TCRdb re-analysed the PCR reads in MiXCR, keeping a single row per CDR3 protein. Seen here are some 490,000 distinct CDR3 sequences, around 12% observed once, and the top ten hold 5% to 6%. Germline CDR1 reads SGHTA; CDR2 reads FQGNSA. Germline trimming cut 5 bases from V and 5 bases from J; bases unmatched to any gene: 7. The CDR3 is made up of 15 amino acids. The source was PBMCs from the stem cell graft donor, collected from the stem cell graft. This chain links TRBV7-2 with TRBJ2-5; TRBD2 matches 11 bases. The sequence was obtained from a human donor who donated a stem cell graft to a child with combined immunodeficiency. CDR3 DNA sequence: TGTGCCAGCAGCCTCCGACTAGCGGGGTGGGAGACCCAGTACTTC. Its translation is CASSLRLAGWETQYF.